This T cell receptor beta chain was captured by sequencing in a study of cytomegalovirus exposure and HLA in healthy donors. Study-level findings and limits: Likely technical artifact: a cluster of highly shared sequence variants. Immune exposure data for these donors was limited to CMV serostatus.

A remark on this clone: Antigen specificity is unknown.

All the people who gave samples were healthy bone marrow donors. The primer mix had 60 Vbeta and 13 Jbeta primers. The repertoire was sequenced with immunoSEQ multiplex PCR; TCRdb's copy has only in-frame clones and lacks some. Seen here are roughly 200,000 clones, 70% to 85% observed once, and the top ten hold 3.4%. The receptor's source is a man aged 40-55 years in good health and CMV-seropositive. The material sequenced was PBMCs.

Written as DNA, the CDR3 is TGTGCCAGTAGTAGTGGGACAGGCTTCAACTTTGAAAAACTGTTTTTT. It is translated as CASSSGTGFNFEKLFF. The chain is built from TRBV19 and TRBJ1-4; TRBD1 aligns across 8 bases. With V trimmed by 4 bases and J by 7 bases, 11 bases remained unmatched. Germline V gene sequence: CDR1 LNHDA, CDR2 SQIVND (reference sequence). The CDR3 is 16 residues long.